A single sample gave rise to the 4 T cell receptor beta chains below, sequenced in a study of blood T cell repertoires in COVID-19. The assay was immunoSEQ multiplex PCR, and TCRdb's table has in-frame clones only and misses some. The sample contains a few hundred thousand clones, 85% to 90% of which appear only once. The sample comprised PBMCs or T cells enriched from blood (not recorded which). The receptors shown here come from a man under 40 who had recovered from COVID-19.

The V gene is TRBV6-4, the J gene TRBJ2-5; the D gene is possibly TRBD2 (5 bases). Per the germline V gene, CDR1 is MRHNA and CDR2 is SNTAGT. CDR3 length equals 14 residues. The V and J ends lost 4 bases and 4 bases respectively, with 13 bases between them. The CDR3 spells CASSVSGMGETQYF. DNA of the CDR3: TGTGCCAGCAGTGTTTCGGGGATGGGAGAGACCCAGTACTTC.

This chain uses TRBV27 with TRBJ2-3, with D perhaps matching TRBD1 (6 bases). The V end was cut by 7 bases, the J end by 3 bases, with 8 bases between. The CDR3 loop spans 12 amino acids. Germline CDR1 reads MNHEY; CDR2 reads SMNVEV (reference sequence). Here the CDR3 DNA reads TGTGCCAGCATGGGGGCTACAGATACGCAGTATTTT. Protein: CASMGATDTQYF.

This clone was found once. The V gene is TRBV4-1, the J gene TRBJ2-3; D unresolved. The CDR3 covers 15 residues. The V gene's germline CDR1 is MGHRA and CDR2 YSYEKL. V was clipped by 1 base and J by 4 bases, with 12 bases between them. This CDR3 reads CASSQGYASADTQYF. CDR3 bases: TGCGCCAGCAGCCAAGGTTACGCGAGTGCAGATACGCAGTATTTT.

The chain links TRBV5-1 to TRBJ1-5; a possible D gene is TRBD1 (6 bases). This CDR3 region has 17 residues. Germline-derived CDR1 and CDR2 are SGHRS and YFSETQ. Trimming took 1 base from V and 0 from J, leaving 14 bases between them. CDR3 in amino acids: CASSLSRQVLSNQPQHF. Here the CDR3 DNA reads TGCGCCAGCAGCTTGTCCCGACAGGTCCTTAGCAATCAGCCCCAGCATTTT.